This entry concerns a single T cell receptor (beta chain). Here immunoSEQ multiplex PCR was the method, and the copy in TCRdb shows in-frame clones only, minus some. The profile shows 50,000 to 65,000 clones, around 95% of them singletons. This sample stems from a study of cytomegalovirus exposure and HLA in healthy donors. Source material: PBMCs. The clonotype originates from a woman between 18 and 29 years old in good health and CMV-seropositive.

The CDR3 region has the DNA TGTGCCAGCAGTGATCTAGCGGGGCCCTACGAGCAGTACTTC. This codes for CASSDLAGPYEQYF. The chain employs TRBV14 and TRBJ2-7, with TRBD2 matching 9 bases. Germline trimming cut 6 bases from V and 2 bases from J; bases unmatched to any gene: 5. The CDR3 is 14 residues long. The germline gives CDR1 SGHDN, CDR2 FVKESK.